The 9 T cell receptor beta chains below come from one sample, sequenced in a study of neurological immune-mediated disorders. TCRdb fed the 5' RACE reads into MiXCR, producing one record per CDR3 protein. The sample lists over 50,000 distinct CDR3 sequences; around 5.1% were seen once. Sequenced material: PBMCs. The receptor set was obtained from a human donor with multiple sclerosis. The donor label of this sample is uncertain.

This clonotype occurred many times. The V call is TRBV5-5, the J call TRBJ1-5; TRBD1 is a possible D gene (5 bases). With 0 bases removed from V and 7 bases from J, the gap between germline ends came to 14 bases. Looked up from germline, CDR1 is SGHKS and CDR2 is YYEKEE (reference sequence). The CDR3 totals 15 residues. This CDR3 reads CASSLGAGYEQPQHF. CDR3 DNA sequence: TGTGCCAGCAGCTTGGGGGCAGGGTATGAGCAGCCCCAGCATTTT.

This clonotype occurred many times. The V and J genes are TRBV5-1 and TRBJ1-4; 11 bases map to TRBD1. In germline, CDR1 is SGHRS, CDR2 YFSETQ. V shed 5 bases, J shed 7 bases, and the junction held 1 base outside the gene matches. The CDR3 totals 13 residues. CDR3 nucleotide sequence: TGCGCCAGCAGGGGACAGGGGGTTGAAAAACTGTTTTTT. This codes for CASRGQGVEKLFF.

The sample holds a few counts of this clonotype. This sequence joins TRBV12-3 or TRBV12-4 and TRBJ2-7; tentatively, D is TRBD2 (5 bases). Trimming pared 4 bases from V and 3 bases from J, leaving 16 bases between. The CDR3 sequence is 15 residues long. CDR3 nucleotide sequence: TGTGCCAGCAGTTGGACTTCTGAGGGAAACTACGAGCAGTACTTC. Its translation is CASSWTSEGNYEQYF.

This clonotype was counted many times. CDR3 DNA sequence: TGTGCCAGCAGCTTGGTTCAGGGATCCTTCTACGAGCAGTACTTC. This codes for CASSLVQGSFYEQYF. This rearrangement joins TRBV7-2 to TRBJ2-7; the D gene is possibly TRBD1 (5 bases). Trimming took off 3 bases at V and 3 bases at J, with 15 bases between the two ends. CDR3 length: 15 amino acids. In germline, CDR1 is SGHTA, CDR2 FQGNSA.

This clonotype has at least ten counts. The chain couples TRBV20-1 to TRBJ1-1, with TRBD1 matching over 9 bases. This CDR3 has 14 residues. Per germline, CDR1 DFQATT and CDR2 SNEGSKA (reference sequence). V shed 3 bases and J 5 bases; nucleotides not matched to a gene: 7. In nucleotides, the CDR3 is TGCAGTGCTAGCCTAGGACAGGGGCTGACTGAAGCTTTCTTT. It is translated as CSASLGQGLTEAFF.

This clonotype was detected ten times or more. The CDR3 protein is CASSQDPLLGETQYF. CDR3 bases: TGTGCCAGCAGCCAAGACCCCCTCCTGGGAGAGACCCAGTACTTC. The chain links TRBV14 to TRBJ2-5; D uncertain. This CDR3 is built from 15 residues. The germline gives CDR1 SGHDN, CDR2 FVKESK. Trimming took 0 bases from V and 4 from J, leaving 12 bases between them.

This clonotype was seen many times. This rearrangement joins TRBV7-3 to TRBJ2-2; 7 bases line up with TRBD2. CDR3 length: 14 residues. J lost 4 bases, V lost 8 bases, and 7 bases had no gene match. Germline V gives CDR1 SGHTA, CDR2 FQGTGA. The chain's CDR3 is CASGSPGGTGELFF. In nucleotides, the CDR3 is TGTGCCAGCGGATCCCCGGGGGGCACCGGGGAGCTGTTTTTT. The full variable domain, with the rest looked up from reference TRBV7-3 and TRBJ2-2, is GAGVSQTPSNKVTEKGKYVELRCDPISGHTALYWYRQSLGQGPEFLIYFQGTGAADDSGLPNDRFFAVRPEGSVSTLKIQRTERGDSAVYLCASGSPGGTGELFFGEGSRLTVL.

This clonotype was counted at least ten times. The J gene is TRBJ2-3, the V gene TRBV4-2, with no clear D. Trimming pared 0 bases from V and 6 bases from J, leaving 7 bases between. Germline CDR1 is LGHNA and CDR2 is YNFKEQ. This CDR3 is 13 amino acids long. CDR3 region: CASSQEGFDTQYF. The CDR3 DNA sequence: TGTGCCAGCAGCCAAGAGGGGTTCGATACGCAGTATTTT.

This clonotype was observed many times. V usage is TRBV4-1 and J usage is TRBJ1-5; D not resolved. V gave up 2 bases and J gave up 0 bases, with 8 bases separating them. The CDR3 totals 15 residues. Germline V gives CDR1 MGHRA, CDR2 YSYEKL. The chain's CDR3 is CASSQQTYSNQPQHF. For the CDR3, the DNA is TGCGCCAGCAGCCAACAGACGTATAGCAATCAGCCCCAGCATTTT.